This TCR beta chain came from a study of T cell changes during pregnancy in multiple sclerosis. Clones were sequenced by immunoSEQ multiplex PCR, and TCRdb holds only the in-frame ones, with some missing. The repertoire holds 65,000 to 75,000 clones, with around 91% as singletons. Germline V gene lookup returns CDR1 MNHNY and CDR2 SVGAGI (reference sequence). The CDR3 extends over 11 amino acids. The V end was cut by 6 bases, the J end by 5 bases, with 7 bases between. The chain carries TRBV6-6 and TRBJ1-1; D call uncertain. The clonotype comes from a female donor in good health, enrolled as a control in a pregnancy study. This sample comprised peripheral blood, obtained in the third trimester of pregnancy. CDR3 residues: CASRTSTEAFF. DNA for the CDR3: TGTGCCAGCAGAACGAGTACTGAAGCTTTCTTT.